These 7 T cell receptor beta chains were all obtained from the same sample, sequenced in a study of T cell responses to AZD1222 COVID-19 vaccine. Sequencing used immunoSEQ multiplex PCR; TCRdb keeps in-frame clones, though not all of them. The sample has over 150,000 clones, more than 80% seen once. This material consisted of peripheral blood, taken on day 0 of AZD1222 vaccination. The receptors come from an adult in good health.

The V gene is TRBV9, the J gene TRBJ2-3, with D uncertain. Germline V lookup: CDR1 SGDLS, CDR2 YYNGEE. Trimming stripped 1 base from V and 3 bases from J, with 9 bases between. CDR3 size: 14 residues. For the CDR3, the DNA is TGTGCCAGCAGCGTACTTCTGGGTACAGATACGCAGTATTTT. Translation gives CASSVLLGTDTQYF.

Only one count was recorded for this clone. The chain combines TRBV19 with TRBJ2-1; 9 bases are a match to TRBD2. Per germline, CDR1 LNHDA and CDR2 SQIVND (reference sequence). There are 15 residues in the CDR3. Trimming cost V 5 bases and J 5 bases; bases outside gene matches: 7. This CDR3 reads CASSPISGGDNEQFF. The CDR3 DNA is TGTGCCAGTAGTCCTATTAGCGGGGGAGACAATGAGCAGTTCTTC.

J is TRBJ1-5 and V is TRBV28; a possible D gene is TRBD1 (5 bases). From germline, CDR1 is MDHEN and CDR2 SYDVKM. The CDR3 loop spans 14 amino acids. Trimming shortened V by 2 bases and J by 4 bases, and 9 bases separated the two germline ends. This CDR3 is CASSLRGGNQPQHF. The CDR3 DNA sequence: TGTGCCAGCAGTTTACGGGGGGGGAATCAGCCCCAGCATTTT.

The CDR3 DNA reads as TGTGCCAGCAGAGGCGCCGCGGGTGGCTACACCTTC. Protein: CASRGAAGGYTF. The gene calls are TRBV7-6 and TRBJ1-2; no firm D call. CDR1 and CDR2 from the germline V gene are SGHVS and FNYEAQ. The CDR3 length is 12 residues. Trimming stripped 6 bases from V and 7 bases from J, with 12 bases between.

A few counts support this clone. The CDR3, as DNA: TGTGCCAGCAGCTTGTGGACTAGCTGGGGAGAGACCCAGTACTTC. This encodes CASSLWTSWGETQYF. This chain connects TRBV5-6 to TRBJ2-5; 8 bases match TRBD2. CDR3 length: 15 amino acids. Trimming at V came to 1 base and at J to 4 bases, leaving 6 bases not matched to a gene. Germline V lookup: CDR1 SGHDT, CDR2 YYEEEE.

This chain uses TRBV6-5 with TRBJ1-1; TRBD1 might be the D (6 bases). This CDR3 is built from 13 residues. The germline CDR1 and CDR2 sequences are MNHEY and SVGAGI. Trimming removed 2 bases from V and 7 bases from J, with 11 bases in between. The CDR3 region has the DNA TGTGCCAGCAGTTACACAGGACAGAGTGAAGCTTTCTTT. It encodes CASSYTGQSEAFF.

The genes are TRBV15 and TRBJ2-7; D is uncertain. This CDR3 contains 15 residues. The germline CDR1 and CDR2 sequences are LNHNV and YYDKDF (reference sequence). V dropped 0 bases and J dropped 6 bases, with 15 bases sitting between them. The CDR3 sequence is CATSRDGGRLTEQYF. DNA of the CDR3: TGTGCCACCAGCAGAGATGGTGGTCGGCTTACCGAGCAGTACTTC. The full variable domain, completed using reference TRBV15 and TRBJ2-7, is DAMVIQNPRYQVTQFGKPVTLSCSQTLNHNVMYWYQQKSSQAPKLLFHYYDKDFNNEADTPDNFQSRRPNTSFCFLDIRSPGLGDTAMYLCATSRDGGRLTEQYFGPGTRLTVT.